The rows below give T cell receptor beta chains drawn from one sample of a study of cytomegalovirus exposure and HLA in healthy donors. The method was immunoSEQ multiplex PCR; TCRdb's version includes in-frame clones alone and lacks a portion of them. The top ten hold less than 3.5% of the sample, which has around 160,000 clones, 68% seen once. Sample: PBMCs. These receptors were obtained from a woman between 35 and 50 years old in good health and CMV-seropositive. CDR3s leave out the opening cysteine and the closing phenylalanine or tryptophan. Fields, in order: V gene, CDR3 protein.

TRBV6-6 ASSRRGIYNEQF
TRBV4-1 ASSQGSQLANYGYP
TRBV10-3 AISDRGYEQY
TRBV6-1 ASLRTADTDTQY
TRBV29-1 SVRNRDREITGELF
TRBV10-3 GARGPDNEQF
TRBV5-8 ASGLYSGNTIY
TRBV4-1 ASSQEEGRYGYT
TRBV29-1 SVEDRGYYNEQF
TRBV12-5 ASGSTRPGENYGYT
TRBV5-6 ASSHVGQGVHYGYT
TRBV6-5 ASSYHQGANEQY
TRBV4-3 ASSPDRGTNTEAF
TRBV7-2 ASSLDGNNEQF
TRBV11-3 ASSLGLAGGTETQY
TRBV11-2 ASSNPRRTTYEQY
TRBV4-2 ASSQDGSAGGVGVNEQF
TRBV20-1 SARLEPTQY
TRBV5-8 ASSKLAGGLGTEAF
TRBV4-2 ASSPGSGGAVETQY
TRBV19 ASSQLGTSGEQY
TRBV9 ASSPRSENEKLF
TRBV7-2 ASSLTGGNQPQH
TRBV10-3 AISEPGHGTNTEAF
TRBV18 ASSWTGQEKLF
TRBV5-1 ASSLQGLASYNEQF
TRBV9 ASRGGENSPLH
TRBV5-4 ASSLGIELSGTDEQF
TRBV2 ASRDSLSGNTIY